The 16 T cell receptor beta chains below were found in one sample sequenced in a study of post-analysis software for immune sequencing data. The authors incorporated unique molecular identifiers into the TCR beta cDNA libraries. TCRdb reprocessed the PCR reads via MiXCR and lists one record per CDR3 protein. The data show 750,000 to 950,000 distinct CDR3 sequences, roughly 50% seen once. These receptors' antigens are unknown. Study-wide results and caveats: A few TRBV segments (TRBV5-6, TRBV5-1 and TRBV20-1 among them) occurred more frequently in patients than in controls.

The source material was blood. The receptors were gathered from a girl under 18 with multiple sclerosis.

Details on this clonotype: Its ends do not fully match the called genes, so a read error is possible. The chain employs TRBV7-9 and TRBJ2-7, with a possible D match to TRBD2 (5 bases). This CDR3 has 13 residues. Germline V lookup: CDR1 SEHNR, CDR2 FQNEAQ (reference sequence). CDR3 loop: CVSSLPGSYEQYF. The DNA of the CDR3 is TGTGTCAGCAGCCTACCGGGGTCCTACGAGCAGTACTTC.

This clonotype was observed a handful of times. The gene calls are TRBV7-3 and TRBJ2-5; D possibly uses TRBD1 or TRBD2 (5 bases each). Per germline, CDR1 SGHTA and CDR2 FQGTGA. CDR3 size: 16 residues. V lost 2 bases and J 1 base, leaving 14 bases between the germline ends. For the CDR3, the DNA is TGTGCCAGCAGCTTATCGGCAGGGAGCGTCCAAGAGACCCAGTACTTC. Translated, it gives CASSLSAGSVQETQYF.

This chain links TRBV12-3 or TRBV12-4 with TRBJ2-2; D is uncertain. Trimming took off 5 bases at V and 1 base at J, with 8 bases between the two ends. CDR3 length: 14 amino acids. CDR3 DNA: TGTGCCAGCAGTCGCGGATGGAACACCGGGGAGCTGTTTTTT. This gives the protein CASSRGWNTGELFF.

This clonotype was counted only a few times. The chain employs TRBV28 and TRBJ2-7; D is possibly TRBD2 (7 bases). CDR3 length: 16 amino acids. The ends were cut back, 3 bases at V and 3 bases at J, with 18 bases in the middle. In germline, CDR1 is MDHEN, CDR2 SYDVKM. The CDR3 protein is CASSLPLGGGNYEQYF. The CDR3 nucleotides are TGTGCCAGCAGTTTGCCCTTAGGGGGAGGGAACTACGAGCAGTACTTC.

V gene TRBV2 combines with J gene TRBJ2-7; no clear D gene. The CDR3 is 11 residues long. Germline CDR1 SNHLY, CDR2 FYNNEI. V lost 1 base and J 7 bases, leaving 5 bases between the germline ends. Written as DNA, the CDR3 is TGTGCCAGCAGTGAAGGTTGGGAGCAGTACTTC. This sequence encodes CASSEGWEQYF.

This clonotype has a handful of counts. The chain has TRBV6-5 and TRBJ2-7; 9 bases are shared with TRBD2. CDR1 and CDR2 from the germline V gene are MNHEY and SVGAGI. After removal of 6 bases from V and 0 bases from J, the junction contained 9 bases not matched to a gene. The CDR3 length is 16 residues. CDR3 region: CASRLSLAGHSYEQYF. As DNA, the CDR3 is TGTGCCAGCAGACTATCTCTAGCGGGGCACTCCTACGAGCAGTACTTC.

This clonotype was counted only a few times. The V and J genes are TRBV4-1 and TRBJ2-5; D remains ambiguous. Per germline, CDR1 MGHRA and CDR2 YSYEKL. There are 15 residues in the CDR3. V lost 0 bases, J lost 4 bases, and 12 bases lay in between. The CDR3 region has the DNA TGCGCCAGCAGCCAAGAAGGGTTTCGGTCAGAGACCCAGTACTTC. It encodes CASSQEGFRSETQYF.

The chain recombines TRBV29-1 with TRBJ2-5; 9 bases line up with TRBD2. V was pared by 6 bases and J by 11 bases, with 19 bases of the junction left unmatched. From germline, CDR1 is SQVTM and CDR2 ANQGSEA. The length of the CDR3 is 15 residues. CDR3 sequence: CSVAHQGLAPREQYF. Written as DNA, the CDR3 is TGCAGCGTCGCCCACCAGGGACTAGCCCCGCGGGAGCAGTACTTC. Drawing the rest from reference TRBV29-1 and TRBJ2-5, the complete variable domain is SAVISQKPSRDICQRGTSLTIQCQVDSQVTMMFWYRQQPGQSLTLIATANQGSEATYESGFVIDKFPISRPNLTFSTLTVSNMSPEDSSIYLCSVAHQGLAPREQYFGPGTRLLVL.

The chain is built from TRBV4-2 and TRBJ2-7; 9 nucleotides agree with TRBD2. This CDR3 is 16 amino acids long. With 1 base clipped from V and 3 bases from J, the junction kept 7 bases outside the gene matches. Looked up from germline, CDR1 is LGHNA and CDR2 is YNFKEQ. CDR3 DNA sequence: TGTGCCAGCAGCCAAGTTGGGGCTAGCGGGAACTACGAGCAGTACTTC. It encodes CASSQVGASGNYEQYF.

The chain recombines TRBV29-1 with TRBJ1-1, with 7 bases fitting TRBD1. V gave up 7 bases and J gave up 4 bases; unmatched junction bases: 9. This CDR3 contains 13 residues. Per germline, CDR1 SQVTM and CDR2 ANQGSEA. The CDR3 DNA reads as TGCAGCGGAAGACAGGGAAGGAGCACTGAAGCTTTCTTT. This translates into CSGRQGRSTEAFF. The complete variable domain, with remaining parts taken from reference TRBV29-1 and TRBJ1-1, reads SAVISQKPSRDICQRGTSLTIQCQVDSQVTMMFWYRQQPGQSLTLIATANQGSEATYESGFVIDKFPISRPNLTFSTLTVSNMSPEDSSIYLCSGRQGRSTEAFFGQGTRLTVV.

The rearrangement joins TRBV7-3 to TRBJ2-5; tentative D call: TRBD1 (5 bases). V gave up 3 bases and J gave up 2 bases, with 13 bases separating them. The V gene's germline CDR1 is SGHTA and CDR2 FQGTGA. The CDR3 sequence is 15 residues long. Written as DNA, the CDR3 is TGTGCCAGCAGCTTCCAAGCGACAGAACAAGAGACCCAGTACTTC. It codes for CASSFQATEQETQYF.

This clonotype was seen a few times. The chain links TRBV29-1 to TRBJ2-2; D is ambiguous. The germline CDR1 and CDR2 sequences are SQVTM and ANQGSEA. V was cut by 4 bases and J by 7 bases, with 10 bases left in between. CDR3 length equals 12 residues. The chain's CDR3 is CSVVVPSGELFF. CDR3 coding DNA: TGCAGCGTTGTAGTGCCCAGCGGGGAGCTGTTTTTT.

Only a few counts were recorded for this clonotype. The germline gene is not matched at one end of the junction; a read error may be the cause. This chain uses TRBV5-1 with TRBJ1-5; 7 nucleotides match TRBD1. Germline V CDR1 and CDR2: SGHRS, YFSETQ. CDR3 size: 15 residues. The CDR3 nucleotides are TGTGCCAGCAGCTTAGGAGACAGGGACAATCAGCCCCAGCATTTT. This translates into CASSLGDRDNQPQHF.

This rearrangement joins TRBV11-1 to TRBJ2-1, with D uncertain. The CDR3 length is 18 residues. V gave up 5 bases and J gave up 4 bases, with 24 bases separating them. From germline, CDR1 is SGHAT and CDR2 FQDESV (reference sequence). The CDR3 coding sequence is TGTGCCAGCAGCCCGGGCGTGGAGTGGCGCCAAGCTTACAATGAGCAGTTCTTC. This codes for CASSPGVEWRQAYNEQFF. The full variable domain, in which reference TRBV11-1 and TRBJ2-1 provide the parts outside the CDR3, is EAEVAQSPRYKITEKSQAVAFWCDPISGHATLYWYRQILGQGPELLVQFQDESVVDDSQLPKDRFSAERLKGVDSTLKIQPAELGDSAMYLCASSPGVEWRQAYNEQFFGPGTRLTVL.

This clonotype has only one observation. J is TRBJ2-1 and V is TRBV5-1, with D perhaps matching TRBD2 (5 bases). Per the germline V gene, CDR1 is SGHRS and CDR2 is YFSETQ. The V end was cut by 4 bases, the J end by 7 bases, with 9 bases between. The CDR3 spans 12 residues. In DNA, the CDR3 is TGCGCCAGCAGCGCTAGCCGTAATGAGCAGTTCTTC. Amino acid sequence: CASSASRNEQFF.

This chain connects TRBV11-2 to TRBJ2-5; D might be TRBD1 (5 bases). This CDR3 spans 13 amino acids. Germline V CDR1 and CDR2: SGHAT, FQNNGV. Trimming stripped 5 bases from V and 3 bases from J, with 10 bases between. CDR3 residues: CASSVQVEETQYF. The CDR3 region has the DNA TGTGCCAGCAGCGTACAGGTAGAAGAGACCCAGTACTTC.